The subject of this entry is one TCR beta chain. These data belong to a study of blood T cell repertoires in COVID-19. CDR1 and CDR2 from the germline V gene are LGHNT and FRNRAP. V lost 5 bases to trimming and J lost 7 bases, with 17 bases between them. CDR3 size: 14 residues. TCRdb's table, derived via immunoSEQ multiplex PCR, lists solely in-frame clones and lacks some. The data show roughly 300,000 clones, 83% seen once. The receptor was isolated from a woman aged 45-65 years who had recovered from COVID-19. This chain uses TRBV12-5 with TRBJ1-2; possibly TRBD1 for D (5 bases). The sequenced sample was peripheral blood. CDR3 residues: CASGPSAGGGGYTF. The CDR3 nucleotides are TGTGCTAGTGGTCCCAGTGCGGGGGGAGGTGGCTACACCTTC.